The present T cell receptor (beta chain) was sequenced within a study of T cells in localized non-small cell lung cancer. A remark on this clone: Its target is unknown.

General study points: Adjacent lung tissue had a median 57 of the top 100 clones found in the tumor. Higher blood T cell density tracked longer overall survival.

Clones were read by immunoSEQ multiplex PCR, and TCRdb kept only the in-frame ones, dropping some. The data show some 2,500 clones, more than 25% seen once. Germline CDR1 and CDR2: SGDLS and YYNGEE. The CDR3 is 13 residues long. V shed 0 bases and J shed 2 bases, with 5 bases lying between them. The specimen comprised lung tumor tissue, sampled before any cancer treatment. The origin of this receptor is a male donor aged 60 or older with stage II squamous cell lung carcinoma. The genes are TRBV9 and TRBJ2-5; no clear D gene. The DNA of the CDR3 is TGTGCCAGCAGCGTAGGTAGGCAAGAGACCCAGTACTTC. It encodes CASSVGRQETQYF. Full variable domain (missing parts from reference TRBV9 and TRBJ2-5): DSGVTQTPKHLITATGQRVTLRCSPRSGDLSVYWYQQSLDQGLQFLIQYYNGEERAKGNILERFSAQQFPDLHSELNLSSLELGDSALYFCASSVGRQETQYFGPGTRLLVL.